Detailed here is one TCR beta chain. The antigen remains unidentified. V lost 0 bases and J 5 bases, leaving 15 bases between the germline ends. The CDR3 length is 15 residues. Per the germline V gene, CDR1 is SGHRS and CDR2 is YFSETQ. These data originate in a study of cytomegalovirus exposure and HLA in healthy donors. The PCR was carried out with 60 Vbeta primers and 13 Jbeta primers. Generated by immunoSEQ multiplex PCR, the TCRdb table keeps only in-frame clones and is missing some. The sample holds tens of thousands of clones. Findings of the study overall: Later work found most CMV-associated TCR beta chains apparently HLA-restricted.

V is TRBV5-1 and J is TRBJ2-7; tentative D call: TRBD2 (7 bases). What was sequenced was PBMCs. This receptor was obtained from a woman aged 25 to 45 in good health and CMV-seronegative. The CDR3: CASSLEGGRFDEQYF. CDR3 sequence (DNA): TGCGCCAGCAGCTTGGAGGGGGGGCGCTTCGACGAGCAGTACTTC.